Each of the 23 T cell receptor beta chains below was sequenced from the same sample in a study of T cell repertoires in cytomegalovirus infection. Their recognized antigens are unknown. TCRdb re-derived calls from the reads in MiXCR, one entry per CDR3 protein. The sample consists of roughly 730,000 distinct CDR3 sequences, roughly a third of them appearing once. This specimen consisted of cultured PBMCs, obtained from culture after CMV antigen stimulation. The receptors were gathered from a human donor in good health (CMV status not recorded). Some clones in this sample may be carry-over from other donors' samples.

The CDR3, as DNA: TGCAGCGTTGAAGGGGGGGTGGGGGGCCGACAGGGGGGCTCCTACAATGAGCAGTTCTTC. Residues: CSVEGGVGGRQGGSYNEQFF. The chain uses TRBV29-1 and TRBJ2-1, with 9 bases matching TRBD1. Germline CDR1 SQVTM, CDR2 ANQGSEA. CDR3 size: 20 residues. J gave up 0 bases and V 1 base, and 16 bases lay outside the gene matches.

The chain has TRBV15 and TRBJ1-2; D might be TRBD1 (6 bases). The V end was cut by 0 bases, the J end by 4 bases, with 12 bases between. This CDR3 comprises 15 residues. CDR1 LNHNV and CDR2 YYDKDF come from the germline V gene (reference sequence). The DNA of the CDR3 is TGTGCCACCAGCAGAGATACAGGACAGACCTATGGCTACACCTTC. Protein product: CATSRDTGQTYGYTF.

This clonotype has just a few counts. This rearrangement joins TRBV6-2 or TRBV6-3 to TRBJ2-4, with a weak D call TRBD1 (5 bases). V dropped 5 bases and J dropped 0 bases, with 8 bases sitting between them. Germline V lookup: CDR1 MNHEY, CDR2 SVGEGT. This CDR3 has 14 residues. Written as DNA, the CDR3 is TGTGCCAGCAGTAGACAGTTAGCCAAAAACATTCAGTACTTC. Translated: CASSRQLAKNIQYF.

The V call is TRBV20-1, the J call TRBJ2-5; perhaps TRBD2 as D (5 bases). The germline gives CDR1 DFQATT, CDR2 SNEGSKA (reference sequence). CDR3 length equals 13 residues. The V gene lost 7 bases and the J gene lost 5 bases, with 17 bases spanning the gap. CDR3 loop: CSVYLAFAETQYF. DNA of the CDR3: TGCAGTGTCTACCTAGCTTTCGCCGAGACCCAGTACTTC.

V is TRBV19 and J is TRBJ2-5; D may be TRBD2 (6 bases). V lost 3 bases, J lost 1 base, and 12 bases lay in between. The CDR3 contains 15 residues. CDR1 and CDR2 from the germline V gene are LNHDA and SQIVND (reference sequence). In DNA, the CDR3 is TGTGCCAGTAGTATTCGTAGGCGGGGCCAAGAGACCCAGTACTTC. Protein product: CASSIRRRGQETQYF.

This clonotype was observed a handful of times. CDR3 residues: CASSIHGNTGELFF. The CDR3 DNA sequence: TGTGCCAGTAGTATCCACGGTAACACCGGGGAGCTGTTTTTT. The gene calls are TRBV19 and TRBJ2-2; unclear D gene. Germline CDR1 LNHDA, CDR2 SQIVND (reference sequence). V was clipped by 3 bases and J by 2 bases, with 7 bases between them. The CDR3 loop spans 14 amino acids. The full variable domain, its missing parts supplied by reference TRBV19 and TRBJ2-2, is DGGITQSPKYLFRKEGQNVTLSCEQNLNHDAMYWYRQDPGQGLRLIYYSQIVNDFQKGDIAEGYSVSREKKESFPLTVTSAQKNPTAFYLCASSIHGNTGELFFGEGSRLTVL.

The chain employs TRBV2 and TRBJ2-7; 10 bases fit TRBD1. With V trimmed by 5 bases and J by 6 bases, 16 bases remained unmatched. Germline CDR1 is SNHLY and CDR2 is FYNNEI. CDR3 length: 17 residues. This chain's CDR3 is CASSSKANRDRGPEQYF. CDR3 DNA: TGTGCCAGCAGTTCAAAAGCAAACCGGGACAGGGGACCCGAGCAGTACTTC.

The chain employs TRBV6-5 and TRBJ1-1; D unclear. CDR1 MNHEY and CDR2 SVGAGI come from the germline V gene. The CDR3 contains 12 residues. V was shortened by 6 bases and J by 5 bases, with 10 bases between the two germline ends. The CDR3 loop is CASSRGQTEAFF. Written as DNA, the CDR3 is TGTGCCAGCAGCAGAGGTCAGACTGAAGCTTTCTTT.

Worth noting for this clonotype: The junction departs from germline at one end; a sequencing error may be responsible. The chain recombines TRBV7-2 with TRBJ1-2, with TRBD1 matching over 8 bases. The germline gives CDR1 SGHTA, CDR2 FQGNSA. The CDR3 contains 14 residues. CDR3 protein: CASRLGQGGDGYTF. The CDR3 nucleotides are TGTGCCAGCAGATTAGGACAGGGAGGGGATGGCTACACCTTC.

This clonotype was picked up a small number of times. V usage is TRBV4-1 and J usage is TRBJ1-3, with 7 bases identical to TRBD1. This CDR3 has 20 amino acids. V lost 3 bases and J lost 5; bases outside the gene matches: 22. Looked up from germline, CDR1 is MGHRA and CDR2 is YSYEKL. The DNA for the CDR3 is TGCGCCAGCAGCCATGATCCGGGACAGCAGTCAGCAAGGTTACGAAACACCATATATTTT. As protein: CASSHDPGQQSARLRNTIYF.

This chain links TRBV20-1 with TRBJ1-6; a weak D match, TRBD1 (5 bases). The length of the CDR3 is 15 residues. Trimming stripped 0 bases from V and 8 bases from J, with 14 bases between. CDR1 is DFQATT and CDR2 is SNEGSKA in the germline V gene (reference sequence). The CDR3 DNA follows: TGCAGTGCTAGAGATAATACCAGGGCCTATTCACCCCTCCACTTT. This gives the protein CSARDNTRAYSPLHF.

Comments on this clonotype: A read error may explain this, as a much larger clone is one base away. J is TRBJ2-1 and V is TRBV5-4, with D maybe TRBD2 (6 bases). This CDR3 is built from 13 residues. V lost 3 bases and J 3 bases, leaving 7 bases between the germline ends. Germline V gene lookup returns CDR1 SGHNT and CDR2 YYREEE (reference sequence). In DNA, the CDR3 is TGTGCCAGCAGCTCGACTAGCTACAATGAGCAGTTCTTC. The encoded protein is CASSSTSYNEQFF. Variable domain in full (rest from reference TRBV5-4 and TRBJ2-1): ETGVTQSPTHLIKTRGQQVTLRCSSQSGHNTVSWYQQALGQGPQFIFQYYREEENGRGNFPPRFSGLQFPNYSSELNVNALELDDSALYLCASSSTSYNEQFFGPGTRLTVL.

This clonotype came up a few times. The chain uses TRBV19 and TRBJ2-7, with 13 bases aligning to TRBD2. CDR1 is LNHDA and CDR2 is SQIVND in the germline V gene (reference sequence). CDR3 length equals 15 residues. J was trimmed by 9 bases and V by 9 bases; bases with no gene match: 14. This chain's CDR3 is CASDDTGTSGMGQYF. CDR3 coding DNA: TGTGCCAGCGACGATACAGGGACTAGCGGGATGGGGCAGTACTTC.

This clonotype was seen repeatedly, ten times or more. J is TRBJ1-1 and V is TRBV7-6; no firm D call. The CDR3 sequence is 16 residues long. The germline CDR1 and CDR2 sequences are SGHVS and FNYEAQ. The V gene lost 5 bases and the J gene lost 1 base, with 17 bases spanning the gap. The CDR3 here is CASSHITGSGNTEAFF. The CDR3, as DNA: TGTGCCAGCAGCCATATTACCGGGAGTGGGAACACTGAAGCTTTCTTT.

The genes are TRBV5-1 and TRBJ1-4, with D unclear. This CDR3 is built from 13 residues. Between the trimmed V and J ends, which lost 2 bases and 8 bases, there was a span of 10 bases. Germline lookup yields CDR1 SGHRS and CDR2 YFSETQ. Here the CDR3 DNA reads TGCGCCAGCAGCTTCGAAGGCGGAGAAAAACTGTTTTTT. As protein: CASSFEGGEKLFF.

The chain is built from TRBV11-2 and TRBJ1-5; no clear D gene. V shed 5 bases and J shed 4 bases, with 12 bases lying between them. CDR3 length: 14 residues. Germline loops: CDR1 SGHAT, CDR2 FQNNGV. CDR3 nucleotides: TGTGCCAGCAGCAGGGCCCCCTCTAATCAGCCCCAGCATTTT. It yields the protein CASSRAPSNQPQHF.

V usage is TRBV19 and J usage is TRBJ1-5, with a possible D match to TRBD1 (5 bases). V was pared by 5 bases and J by 7 bases, with 18 bases between. There are 15 residues in the CDR3. Germline V gene sequence: CDR1 LNHDA, CDR2 SQIVND (reference sequence). CDR3 loop: CASSAQGLEVQPQHF. The CDR3 DNA reads as TGTGCCAGTAGTGCCCAGGGATTGGAGGTCCAGCCCCAGCATTTT.

The rearrangement links TRBV28 to TRBJ2-1; D unresolved. Trimming cost V 5 bases and J 4 bases, with 12 bases left between them. This CDR3 spans 14 amino acids. Germline CDR1 reads MDHEN; CDR2 reads SYDVKM. This chain's CDR3 is CASSRDRLYNEQFF. The CDR3 DNA is TGTGCCAGCAGTCGAGATCGCCTTTACAATGAGCAGTTCTTC.

J is TRBJ2-1 and V is TRBV6-2 or TRBV6-3; D is perhaps TRBD2 (5 bases). Germline V lookup: CDR1 MNHEY, CDR2 SVGEGT. The CDR3 loop spans 14 amino acids. The V end lost 7 bases, the J end lost 5 bases, and 15 bases lay between the germline ends. This chain's CDR3 is CASIQDEGNNEQFF. The CDR3 DNA reads as TGTGCCAGCATCCAAGATGAGGGAAACAATGAGCAGTTCTTC.

This clonotype was counted only a few times. The chain recombines TRBV6-2 or TRBV6-3 with TRBJ2-1, with D perhaps TRBD2 (6 bases). Trimming took 2 bases from V and 11 from J, leaving 19 bases between them. The CDR3 consists of 15 residues. CDR1 is MNHEY and CDR2 is SVGEGT in the germline V gene. The CDR3 loop is CASSYGRGGMIQQFF. CDR3 DNA sequence: TGTGCCAGCAGTTACGGGCGGGGCGGTATGATCCAGCAGTTCTTC.

The V gene is TRBV7-6, the J gene TRBJ2-5; TRBD1 aligns across 9 bases. Trimming took 3 bases from V and 4 from J; bases not matched to a gene: 6. This CDR3 contains 15 residues. Germline V lookup: CDR1 SGHVS, CDR2 FNYEAQ. The CDR3, as DNA: TGTGCCAGCAGCTTTGGTGGGACAGGGCGAGAGACCCAGTACTTC. Protein sequence: CASSFGGTGRETQYF.

This clonotype was found a few times. The chain couples TRBV2 to TRBJ1-6; 10 nucleotides agree with TRBD1. V was clipped by 2 bases and J by 9 bases; unmatched bases: 4. Germline values: CDR1 SNHLY, CDR2 FYNNEI. The CDR3 extends over 15 amino acids. The CDR3 nucleotides read TGTGCCAGCAGTGAACATGGGACAGGGGCTTCACCCCTCCACTTT. Its translation: CASSEHGTGASPLHF. The entire variable domain, with the rest obtained from reference TRBV2 and TRBJ1-6, is as follows: EPEVTQTPSHQVTQMGQEVILRCVPISNHLYFYWYRQILGQKVEFLVSFYNNEISEKSEIFDDQFSVERPDGSNFTLKIRSTKLEDSAMYFCASSEHGTGASPLHFGNGTRLTVT.

This clonotype has at least ten counts. This chain uses TRBV7-6 with TRBJ1-4, with unresolved D. The V end was cut by 5 bases, the J end by 6 bases, with 16 bases between. The CDR3 has 15 amino acids. CDR1 is SGHVS, CDR2 FNYEAQ, per germline. CDR3 DNA sequence: TGTGCCAGCAGCCCGCATCCGGGTAGGGATGAAAAACTGTTTTTT. Protein sequence: CASSPHPGRDEKLFF.